These T cell receptor beta chains were read from a single sample in a study of shared clonotypes between healthy human individuals. Sequenced by immunoSEQ multiplex PCR; TCRdb stores in-frame clones only, minus some. The table has about 770,000 clones, just under 75% seen once. Sequencing input: memory CD4+ T cells sorted from blood. Every receptor here comes from a woman in her 30s in good health. CDR3s include the opening cysteine and the closing phenylalanine or tryptophan. The order of the fields is J gene, clone size, D gene, V gene, CDR3 DNA, CDR3 protein. A D gene is named only where the DNA matches it firmly. Clone sizes are given selectively: once, few, many, or a class where the clone is expanded.

TRBJ2-7 once TRBD2 TRBV5-5 TGTGCCAGCAGCTTGGTTCTAGCGGGCTCCTACGAGCAGTACTTC CASSLVLAGSYEQYF
TRBJ2-7 few TRBD2 TRBV4-2 TGTGCCAGCAGCCAAGCGGGAAGCGGGAGTTACGAGCAGTACTTC CASSQAGSGSYEQYF
TRBJ1-2 NA NA TRBV27 TGTGCCAGCAGCCGCCTAGGACAGCCCTATGGCTACACCTTC CASSRLGQPYGYTF
TRBJ2-7 NA NA TRBV6-1 TGTGCCAGCAGTGAACCCCCCTACGAGCAGTACTTC CASSEPPYEQYF
TRBJ1-1 NA TRBD1 TRBV5-1 TGCGCCAGCAGCGGAGACAGGGTAGGTGAAGCTTTCTTT CASSGDRVGEAFF
TRBJ1-2 NA NA TRBV10-1 TGCGCCAGCAGTGAAGTACTAAGATCAAAGACCTATGGCTACACCTTC CASSEVLRSKTYGYTF
TRBJ2-3 NA TRBD2 TRBV9 TGTGCCAGCAGCGTAGGAGCTAGCGGGAGGAACACAGATACGCAGTATTTT CASSVGASGRNTDTQYF
TRBJ2-7 few TRBD1 TRBV19 TGTGCCAGTAGTATCAGGGGGCTGGGCTCCTACGAGCAGTACTTC CASSIRGLGSYEQYF
TRBJ1-1 NA NA TRBV4-1 TGCGCCAGCAGCCAAGCTCAGGTTACTGAAGCTTTCTTT CASSQAQVTEAFF
TRBJ1-1 NA NA TRBV6-5 TGTGCCAGCAGTTACAGCAGGGGCTACACTGAAGCTTTCTTT CASSYSRGYTEAFF
TRBJ2-3 NA NA TRBV19 TGTGCCAGTAGTATCCGGGAGACTAGCACAGATACGCAGTATTTT CASSIRETSTDTQYF
TRBJ2-7 once TRBD2 TRBV15 TGTGCCATCAGATGGACTAGCGACGAGCAGTACTTC CAIRWTSDEQYF
TRBJ1-4 once NA TRBV5-4 TGTGCCAGCAGCTTGAGTACAGGCCCAGGGGAAAAACTGTTTTTT CASSLSTGPGEKLFF
TRBJ1-5 NA NA TRBV18 TGTGCCAGCTCACCTTCCAGCCTTCATCAGCCCCAGCATTTT CASSPSSLHQPQHF
TRBJ2-7 NA NA TRBV10-3 TGTGCCATCAGCCGGGACATCTCCTACGAGCAGTACTTC CAISRDISYEQYF
TRBJ2-3 NA NA TRBV7-6 TGTGCCAGCAGCTTATCGGCGACCAGTAGCACAGATACGCAGTATTTT CASSLSATSSTDTQYF
TRBJ2-5 NA TRBD2 TRBV7-9 TGTGCCAGCAGCTTCGGGGGAGAGCGGGAGAAGGGAAAGACCCAGTACTTC CASSFGGEREKGKTQYF
TRBJ2-2 NA NA TRBV7-3 TGTGCCAGCAGCTCGTACACCGGGGAGCTGTTTTTT CASSSYTGELFF
TRBJ1-2 NA NA TRBV6-5 TGTGCCAGCAGTTACTCCAGCTATGGCTACACCTTC CASSYSSYGYTF
TRBJ2-3 many TRBD2 TRBV6-5 TGTGCCAGCAGTTACGAAACGGGAGGGCACGCATATTTT CASSYETGGHAYF
TRBJ2-3 NA NA TRBV6-6 TGTGCCAGCCGAACCGGGGGTAGAACAGATACGCAGTATTTT CASRTGGRTDTQYF
TRBJ2-1 NA NA TRBV7-2 TGTGCCAGCAGCTTAGTGGCTAGCTCTGAGCAGTTCTTC CASSLVASSEQFF
TRBJ2-7 NA NA TRBV6-1 TGTGTCAGCAGTGAAGGGCCTCCGGGGGCCTACGAGCAGTACTTC CVSSEGPPGAYEQYF
TRBJ1-3 NA NA TRBV5-6 TGTGCCAGCAGCTTGGGGGGGAACACCATATATTTT CASSLGGNTIYF
TRBJ2-2 NA NA TRBV6-4 TGTGCCAGCAGTGACTCCTCTTCCGGGGAGCTGTTTTTT CASSDSSSGELFF
TRBJ1-1 NA NA TRBV5-1 TGCGCCAGCAGCTTGGGGTTTTCTGAGAACACTGAAGCTTTCTTT CASSLGFSENTEAFF
TRBJ1-3 few NA TRBV18 TGTGCCAGCTCACCAAATACAGGGTCTGGAAACACCATATATTTT CASSPNTGSGNTIYF
TRBJ2-3 NA TRBD2 TRBV11-2 TGTGCCAGCAGCTTAGTTAGCGGGACCCCACAAAGCACAGATACGCAGTATTTT CASSLVSGTPQSTDTQYF
TRBJ2-5 few NA TRBV7-9 TGTGCCAGCAGCCTAAGGCTTGGTAGCGCTCGAGAGACCCAGTACTTC CASSLRLGSARETQYF